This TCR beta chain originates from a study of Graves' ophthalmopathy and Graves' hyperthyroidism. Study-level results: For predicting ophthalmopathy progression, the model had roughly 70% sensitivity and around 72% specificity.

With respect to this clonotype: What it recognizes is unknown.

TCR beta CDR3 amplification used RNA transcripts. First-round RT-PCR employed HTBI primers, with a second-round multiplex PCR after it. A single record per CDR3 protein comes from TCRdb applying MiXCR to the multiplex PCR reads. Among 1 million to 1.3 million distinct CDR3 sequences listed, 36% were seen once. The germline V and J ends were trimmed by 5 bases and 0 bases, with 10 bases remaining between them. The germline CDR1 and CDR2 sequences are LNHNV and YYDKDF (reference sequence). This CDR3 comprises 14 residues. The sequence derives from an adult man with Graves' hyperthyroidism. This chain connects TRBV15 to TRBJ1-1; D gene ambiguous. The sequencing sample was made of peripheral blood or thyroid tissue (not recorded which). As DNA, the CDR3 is TGTGCCACCAGCGACCCGGGAATGAACACTGAAGCTTTCTTT. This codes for CATSDPGMNTEAFF.